This T cell receptor beta chain comes out of a study of patients and donors after allogeneic stem cell transplantation. Per germline, CDR1 SEHNR and CDR2 FQNEAQ (reference sequence). V gave up 2 bases and J gave up 4 bases, with 17 bases separating them. CDR3 size: 16 residues. Using its own MiXCR run on the RT-PCR reads, TCRdb lists one record per CDR3 protein. Altogether some 160,000 distinct CDR3 sequences are present, about 24% being singletons, with the ten largest covering about 24%. V and J are TRBV7-9 and TRBJ1-2; perhaps TRBD1 as D (5 bases). The receptor was isolated from a human donor who was either an allogeneic HSCT recipient or a stem cell or donor lymphocyte infusion donor (not recorded which). It is not recorded whose cells these are; they may come from a transplant donor. The source material was blood, either unsorted or a sorted T cell fraction (not recorded which). CDR3: CASSLLYGAQGYGYTF. Here the CDR3 DNA reads TGTGCCAGCAGCTTACTTTACGGGGCGCAGGGCTATGGCTACACCTTC.